One T cell receptor (beta chain) is described in this entry. This entry is derived from a study of blood T cell repertoires in COVID-19. Across the whole study: Some COVID-19 samples were acute and others convalescent; all came from the United States, Italy and Spain.

Data came from immunoSEQ multiplex PCR; TCRdb stores just in-frame clones and leaves some out. The table records about 190,000 clones, roughly 87% of them present only once. The CDR3 loop spans 13 amino acids. Germline assignment: CDR1 KGHDR and CDR2 SFDVKD. V lost 2 bases and J lost 2, with 5 bases in between. The chain joins TRBV24-1 to TRBJ1-2; D perhaps matches TRBD1 (5 bases). The receptor was isolated from a woman aged 40 to 55 with acute or convalescent COVID-19. The material sequenced was peripheral blood. CDR3 bases: TGTGCCACCAGTGATTCAGGGAACTATGGCTACACCTTC. The encoded protein is CATSDSGNYGYTF.